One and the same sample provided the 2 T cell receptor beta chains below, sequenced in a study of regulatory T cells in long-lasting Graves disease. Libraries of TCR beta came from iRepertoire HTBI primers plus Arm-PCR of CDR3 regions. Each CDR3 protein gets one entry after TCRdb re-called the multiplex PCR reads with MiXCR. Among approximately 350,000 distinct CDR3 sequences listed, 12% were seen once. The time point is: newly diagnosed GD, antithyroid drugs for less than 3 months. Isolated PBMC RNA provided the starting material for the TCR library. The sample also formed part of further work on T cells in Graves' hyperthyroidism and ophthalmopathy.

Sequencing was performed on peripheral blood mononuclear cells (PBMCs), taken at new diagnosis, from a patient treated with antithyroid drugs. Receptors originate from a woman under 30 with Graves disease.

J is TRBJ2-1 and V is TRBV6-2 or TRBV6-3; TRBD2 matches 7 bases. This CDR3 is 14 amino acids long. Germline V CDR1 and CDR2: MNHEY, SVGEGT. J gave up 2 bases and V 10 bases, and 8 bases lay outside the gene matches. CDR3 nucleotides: TGTGCCACTCAATGGCGGGGGACCTACAATGAGCAGTTCTTC. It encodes CATQWRGTYNEQFF.

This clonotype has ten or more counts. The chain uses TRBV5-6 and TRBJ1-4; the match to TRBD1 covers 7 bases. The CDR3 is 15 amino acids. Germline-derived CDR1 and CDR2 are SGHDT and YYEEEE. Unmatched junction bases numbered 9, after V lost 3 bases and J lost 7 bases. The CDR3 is CASSSRTGWSEKLFF. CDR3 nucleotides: TGTGCCAGCAGCTCCCGGACAGGTTGGAGTGAAAAACTGTTTTTT. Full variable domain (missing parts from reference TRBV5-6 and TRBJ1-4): DAGVTQSPTHLIKTRGQQVTLRCSPKSGHDTVSWYQQALGQGPQFIFQYYEEEERQRGNFPDRFSGHQFPNYSSELNVNALLLGDSALYLCASSSRTGWSEKLFFGSGTQLSVL.